This T cell receptor (beta chain) comes out of a study of cytomegalovirus exposure and HLA in healthy donors. Primers: 60 Vbeta forward and 13 Jbeta reverse. TCRdb keeps only in-frame clones here, not all; method: immunoSEQ multiplex PCR. The repertoire has fewer than 200,000 clones, around 72% of them found once; the top ten carry around 6.9%. The germline CDR1 and CDR2 sequences are SQVTM and ANQGSEA. V was shortened by 7 bases and J by 4 bases, with 13 bases between the two germline ends. This CDR3 is built from 12 residues. Comment on this clone: The antigen is undetermined.

Healthy donors of bone marrow made up the group. General observations from the study: An apparent linkage of common viral pathogens to several of the most significant clusters emerged in a later analysis. Relative to equally common others, HLA-associated TCR beta chains showed greater clonal expansion in a later analysis.

Sequenced sample: PBMCs. V gene TRBV29-1 combines with J gene TRBJ1-1; no reliable D call. The sequence was collected from a man in his forties in good health and CMV-seropositive. DNA for the CDR3: TGCAGCGGCCGGGAGGCAGGCACTGAAGCTTTCTTT. Its translation is CSGREAGTEAFF. The full variable domain, its missing parts supplied by reference TRBV29-1 and TRBJ1-1, is SAVISQKPSRDICQRGTSLTIQCQVDSQVTMMFWYRQQPGQSLTLIATANQGSEATYESGFVIDKFPISRPNLTFSTLTVSNMSPEDSSIYLCSGREAGTEAFFGQGTRLTVV.